The entry that follows covers one TCR beta chain sequence. Its antigen remains unknown. The sample is drawn from a study of radiotherapy plus CTLA-4 blockade in lung cancer. On the study more broadly: Objective responses emerged in roughly 20% of patients, and around 31% attained disease control.

The length of the CDR3 is 13 residues. Germline V CDR1 and CDR2: LGHNT, FRNRAP. V lost 0 bases and J 6 bases, leaving 9 bases between the germline ends. Focal radiation plus CTLA-4 blockade with ipilimumab was administered to patients who had chemo-refractory metastatic non-small-cell lung cancer. Here immunoSEQ multiplex PCR was the method, and the copy in TCRdb shows in-frame clones only, minus some. This table has approximately 47,000 clones, roughly 59% appearing once. Broader study findings: Early blood T cell clone dynamics reportedly forecast response best, with interferon-beta. Tumor-origin TCR clones grew in blood after radiotherapy plus ipilimumab.

The sequences come from peripheral blood, collected from a patient treated with radiotherapy plus ipilimumab. The chain has TRBV12-5 and TRBJ2-7; TRBD2 might be the D (6 bases). The sequence derives from a human donor with non-small cell lung cancer who had a partial response to radiotherapy plus ipilimumab. The CDR3 sequence: CASGLVRGGEQYF. The CDR3 DNA follows: TGTGCTAGTGGTTTGGTAAGGGGAGGCGAGCAGTACTTC. Variable domain in full (rest from reference TRBV12-5 and TRBJ2-7): DARVTQTPRHKVTEMGQEVTMRCQPILGHNTVFWYRQTMMQGLELLAYFRNRAPLDDSGMPKDRFSAEMPDATLATLKIQPSEPRDSAVYFCASGLVRGGEQYFGPGTRLTVT.